These 18 T cell receptor beta chains originate from one sample sequenced in a study of T cells after posttransplantation cyclophosphamide. Assay: immunoSEQ multiplex PCR; the TCRdb copy retains only in-frame clones and omits some. Among 19,000 or so clones listed, 86% were seen once. Sampled 1 year posttransplant, controls received myeloablative marrow transplants, methotrexate and a calcineurin inhibitor. The input for sequencing was PBMCs, taken about 400 days after allogeneic stem cell transplant with calcineurin inhibitor and methotrexate. The receptors shown here come from a female patient aged 30-39 years who received an allogeneic stem cell transplant from an unrelated donor, was CMV-positive, and had acute and chronic GVHD. Some T cells may be transferred from the graft donor.

This clone was counted a single time. The chain combines TRBV4-1 with TRBJ2-7, with D perhaps matching TRBD2 (5 bases). From germline, CDR1 is MGHRA and CDR2 YSYEKL. Trimming left V 0 bases short and J 2 bases short, with 11 bases between. The CDR3 extends over 15 amino acids. The CDR3 reads CASSQDRASPYEQYF. In nucleotides, the CDR3 is TGCGCCAGCAGCCAAGATCGGGCTAGCCCCTACGAGCAGTACTTC.

This clone was recorded a few times. For the CDR3, the DNA is TGCGCCAGCAGTTCGGACAGGGCGAACACTGAAGCTTTCTTT. Translation gives CASSSDRANTEAFF. The V call is TRBV10-1, the J call TRBJ1-1, with 8 positions matching TRBD1. CDR3 length equals 14 residues. CDR1 is WNHNN and CDR2 is SYGVQD in the germline V gene (reference sequence). Trimming took 5 bases from V and 1 from J; bases not matched to a gene: 3.

The CDR3 bases are TGTGCCTGGAGCCAAGACCTTCAGGGAGGAGGCTACACCTTC. It specifies CAWSQDLQGGGYTF. The chain links TRBV30 to TRBJ1-2; perhaps TRBD1 as D (5 bases). Trimming stripped 3 bases from V and 8 bases from J, with 19 bases between. CDR3 size: 14 residues. CDR1 and CDR2 (germline): GTSNPN, SVGIG (reference sequence).

By share of the sample, this clone is medium-sized (0.01 to 0.1%). The DNA for the CDR3 is TGTGCCAGCGGACAGGGCCATGGCTACACCTTC. It specifies CASGQGHGYTF. The chain uses TRBV19 and TRBJ1-2; 8 bases line up with TRBD1. Germline V gene data show CDR1 as LNHDA and CDR2 as SQIVND (reference sequence). CDR3 size: 11 residues. Trimming cost V 9 bases and J 6 bases; bases outside gene matches: 3.

As DNA, the CDR3 is TGTGCCAGCAGTGCAGGTGACGCGACCACCATATATTTT. This gives the protein CASSAGDATTIYF. The chain is built from TRBV25-1 and TRBJ1-3, with unresolved D. Deletions cut 4 bases from V and 9 bases from J, with 13 bases between. CDR1 is MGHDK and CDR2 is SYGVNS in the germline V gene. The CDR3 is made up of 13 amino acids.

V usage is TRBV5-1 and J usage is TRBJ1-5; D remains unclear. CDR1 and CDR2 from the germline V gene are SGHRS and YFSETQ. The ends were cut back, 4 bases at V and 4 bases at J, with 12 bases in the middle. This CDR3 has 14 residues. CDR3 sequence: CASSLDGINQPQHF. CDR3 DNA: TGCGCCAGCAGCCTGGACGGGATAAATCAGCCCCAGCATTTT. The full variable domain, completed using reference TRBV5-1 and TRBJ1-5, is KAGVTQTPRYLIKTRGQQVTLSCSPISGHRSVSWYQQTPGQGLQFLFEYFSETQRNKGNFPGRFSGRQFSNSRSEMNVSTLELGDSALYLCASSLDGINQPQHFGDGTRLSIL.

The rearrangement joins TRBV5-1 to TRBJ2-5; D possibly corresponds to TRBD1 (5 bases). V was cut by 2 bases and J by 5 bases, with 16 bases left in between. The CDR3 is made up of 15 amino acids. Looked up from germline, CDR1 is SGHRS and CDR2 is YFSETQ. In DNA form, the CDR3 reads TGCGCCAGCAGCTTATCTACAGGCCCCTTGGAGACCCAGTACTTC. It codes for CASSLSTGPLETQYF.

The genes are TRBV7-2 and TRBJ2-7; 8 nucleotides match TRBD1. Trimming removed 5 bases from V and 3 bases from J; junction bases left unmatched: 6. Germline assignment: CDR1 SGHTA and CDR2 FQGNSA. The CDR3 extends over 14 amino acids. The CDR3 nucleotides are TGTGCCAGCAGCCCCAGGACAGGGTGCTACGAGCAGTACTTC. Its translation is CASSPRTGCYEQYF.

CDR3 amino acids: CAWGTGGITEAFF. In DNA, the CDR3 is TGTGCCTGGGGGACAGGGGGAATCACTGAAGCTTTCTTT. The chain combines TRBV30 with TRBJ1-1, with TRBD1 matching 11 bases. J gave up 4 bases and V 5 bases, and 3 bases lay outside the gene matches. This CDR3 region has 13 residues. Germline V CDR1 and CDR2: GTSNPN, SVGIG (reference sequence). The full variable domain, in which reference TRBV30 and TRBJ1-1 provide the parts outside the CDR3, is SQTIHQWPATLVQPVGSPLSLECTVEGTSNPNLYWYRQAAGRGLQLLFYSVGIGQISSEVPQNLSASRPQDRQFILSSKKLLLSDSGFYLCAWGTGGITEAFFGQGTRLTVV.

The CDR3 protein is CASSETDTQYF. The CDR3 region has the DNA TGCGCCAGCAGCGAGACAGATACGCAGTATTTT. J is TRBJ2-3 and V is TRBV5-1; no clear D. Trimming stripped 4 bases from V and 3 bases from J, with 3 bases between. Germline CDR1 and CDR2: SGHRS and YFSETQ. This CDR3 has 11 residues.

This clone was detected only once. The chain uses TRBV29-1 and TRBJ1-1; TRBD1 might be the D (5 bases). V shed 4 bases and J shed 7 bases, with 13 bases lying between them. The CDR3 spans 12 residues. From germline, CDR1 is SQVTM and CDR2 ANQGSEA. The CDR3 sequence: CSVVSQGLEAFF. Written as DNA, the CDR3 is TGCAGCGTTGTGAGCCAGGGCCTTGAAGCTTTCTTT.

This clone has a single count. The chain combines TRBV19 with TRBJ2-1; 7 bases map to TRBD2. This CDR3 has 15 residues. The V and J ends lost 6 bases and 0 bases, in that order; junction bases with no gene match: 5. Germline V gene data show CDR1 as LNHDA and CDR2 as SQIVND (reference sequence). CDR3 coding DNA: TGTGCCAGTAGCCTGGGGGGGAGCTCCTACAATGAGCAGTTCTTC. Amino acids: CASSLGGSSYNEQFF.

Turning to this clone: Germline and junction disagree at one end, which may indicate a read error. The genes are TRBV4-1 and TRBJ2-1, with D perhaps matching TRBD2 (7 bases). Germline values: CDR1 MGHRA, CDR2 YSYEKL. The CDR3 is 14 amino acids. CDR3 DNA sequence: TGCGCCAGCAACCAACGGGGGGCATACAATGAGCAGTTCTTC. This codes for CASNQRGAYNEQFF.

A few counts support this clone. CDR3 sequence: CASSLAQSGTGGGYTF. CDR3 DNA: TGTGCCAGCAGCTTAGCGCAATCCGGGACAGGGGGTGGCTACACCTTC. The V gene is TRBV7-9, the J gene TRBJ1-2, with 11 positions matching TRBD1. V shed 0 bases, J shed 7 bases, and the junction held 7 bases outside the gene matches. The V gene's germline CDR1 is SEHNR and CDR2 FQNEAQ (reference sequence). The CDR3 runs to 16 residues.

V is TRBV27 and J is TRBJ2-7, with 11 bases fitting TRBD1. J was trimmed by 4 bases and V by 3 bases; bases with no gene match: 8. Germline CDR1 and CDR2: MNHEY and SMNVEV (reference sequence). The CDR3 sequence is 16 residues long. CDR3 DNA sequence: TGTGCCAGCAGTTTGTCGGGACAGGGGGGTGGGTACGAGCAGTACTTC. It specifies CASSLSGQGGGYEQYF.

This clone was seen a handful of times. The chain uses TRBV11-2 and TRBJ2-7; perhaps TRBD2 as D (6 bases). Germline assignment: CDR1 SGHAT and CDR2 FQNNGV. The V gene lost 6 bases and the J gene lost 2 bases, with 14 bases spanning the gap. This CDR3 has 14 residues. The CDR3 DNA reads as TGTGCCAGCAGTCGGGGGTTTCAAACCTACGAGCAGTACTTC. Its protein product is CASSRGFQTYEQYF.

This rearrangement joins TRBV5-1 to TRBJ2-5, with 8 bases aligning to TRBD2. Germline-derived CDR1 and CDR2 are SGHRS and YFSETQ. The CDR3 totals 13 residues. J gave up 4 bases and V 4 bases, and 3 bases lay outside the gene matches. CDR3 sequence: CASSLLAGETQYF. The CDR3 DNA follows: TGCGCCAGCAGCCTCCTAGCGGGAGAGACCCAGTACTTC.

This chain joins TRBV6-6 and TRBJ1-1; 9 bases are a match to TRBD1. V was clipped by 6 bases and J by 5 bases; unmatched bases: 7. Per the germline V gene, CDR1 is MNHNY and CDR2 is SVGAGI (reference sequence). The CDR3 loop spans 14 amino acids. The CDR3 DNA follows: TGTGCCAGCAGGCACGGGGACAGGGATACTGAAGCTTTCTTT. This encodes CASRHGDRDTEAFF.